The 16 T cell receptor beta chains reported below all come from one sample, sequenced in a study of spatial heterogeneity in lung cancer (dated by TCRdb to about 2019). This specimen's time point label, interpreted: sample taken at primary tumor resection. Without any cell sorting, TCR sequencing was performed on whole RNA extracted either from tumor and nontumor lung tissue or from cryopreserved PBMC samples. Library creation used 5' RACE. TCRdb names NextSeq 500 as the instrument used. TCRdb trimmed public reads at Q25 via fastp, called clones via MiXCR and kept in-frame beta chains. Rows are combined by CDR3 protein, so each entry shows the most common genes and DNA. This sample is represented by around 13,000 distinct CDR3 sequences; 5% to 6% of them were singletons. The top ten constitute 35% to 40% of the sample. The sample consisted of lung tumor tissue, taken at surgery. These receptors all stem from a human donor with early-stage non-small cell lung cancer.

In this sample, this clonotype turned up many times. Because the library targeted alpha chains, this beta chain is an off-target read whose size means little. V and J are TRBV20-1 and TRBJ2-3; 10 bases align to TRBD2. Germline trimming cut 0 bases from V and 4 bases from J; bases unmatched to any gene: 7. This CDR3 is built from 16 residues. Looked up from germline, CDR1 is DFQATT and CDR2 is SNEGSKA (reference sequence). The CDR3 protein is CSARDIGAGGPDTQYF. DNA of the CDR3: TGCAGTGCTAGAGATATCGGAGCGGGGGGGCCAGATACGCAGTATTTT.

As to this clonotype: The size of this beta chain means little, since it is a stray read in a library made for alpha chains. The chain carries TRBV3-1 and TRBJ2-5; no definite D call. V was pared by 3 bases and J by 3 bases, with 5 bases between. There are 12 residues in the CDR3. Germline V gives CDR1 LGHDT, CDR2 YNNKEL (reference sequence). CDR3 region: CASSQPKETQYF. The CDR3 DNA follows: TGTGCCAGCAGCCAGCCAAAAGAGACCCAGTACTTC.

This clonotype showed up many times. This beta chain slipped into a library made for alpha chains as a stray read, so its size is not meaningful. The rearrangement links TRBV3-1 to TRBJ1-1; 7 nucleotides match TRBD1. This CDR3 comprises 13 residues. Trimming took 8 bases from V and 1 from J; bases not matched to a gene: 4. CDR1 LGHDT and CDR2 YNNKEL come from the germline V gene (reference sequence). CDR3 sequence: CASWGTANTEAFF. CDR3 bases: TGTGCCAGCTGGGGGACAGCGAACACTGAAGCTTTCTTT.

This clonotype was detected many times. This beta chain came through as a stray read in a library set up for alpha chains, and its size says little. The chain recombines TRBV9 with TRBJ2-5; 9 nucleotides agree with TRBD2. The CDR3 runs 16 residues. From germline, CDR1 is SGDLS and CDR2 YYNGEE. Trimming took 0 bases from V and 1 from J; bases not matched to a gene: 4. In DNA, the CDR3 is TGTGCCAGCAGCGTAGACGGTAGCGGGGGCCAAGAGACCCAGTACTTC. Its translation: CASSVDGSGGQETQYF.

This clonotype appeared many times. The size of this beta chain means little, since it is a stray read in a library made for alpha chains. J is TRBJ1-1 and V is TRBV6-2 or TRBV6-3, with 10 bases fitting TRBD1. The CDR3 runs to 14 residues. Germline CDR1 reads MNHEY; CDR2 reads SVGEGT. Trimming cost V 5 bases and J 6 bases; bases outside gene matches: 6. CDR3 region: CASSPSGTGAEAFF. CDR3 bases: TGTGCCAGCAGTCCCAGCGGGACAGGGGCTGAAGCTTTCTTT.

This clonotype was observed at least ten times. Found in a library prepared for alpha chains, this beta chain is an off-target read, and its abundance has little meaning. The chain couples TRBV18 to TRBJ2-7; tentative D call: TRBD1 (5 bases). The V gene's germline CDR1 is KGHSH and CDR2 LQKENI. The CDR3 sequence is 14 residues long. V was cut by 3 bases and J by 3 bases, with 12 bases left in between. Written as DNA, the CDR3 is TGTGCCAGCTCACCGCCCACGACAGTCTACGAGCAGTACTTC. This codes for CASSPPTTVYEQYF.

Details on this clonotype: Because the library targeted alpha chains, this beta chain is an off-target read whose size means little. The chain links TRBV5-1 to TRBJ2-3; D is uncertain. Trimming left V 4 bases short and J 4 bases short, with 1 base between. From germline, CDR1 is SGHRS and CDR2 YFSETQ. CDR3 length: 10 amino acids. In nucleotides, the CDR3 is TGCGCCAGCAGCGCAGATACGCAGTATTTT. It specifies CASSADTQYF.

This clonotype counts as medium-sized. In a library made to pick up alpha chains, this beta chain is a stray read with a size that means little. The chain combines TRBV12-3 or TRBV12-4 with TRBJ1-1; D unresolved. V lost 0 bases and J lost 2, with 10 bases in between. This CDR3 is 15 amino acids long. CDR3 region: CASSLAGGSNTEAFF. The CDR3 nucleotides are TGTGCCAGCAGTTTAGCGGGTGGCAGCAACACTGAAGCTTTCTTT.

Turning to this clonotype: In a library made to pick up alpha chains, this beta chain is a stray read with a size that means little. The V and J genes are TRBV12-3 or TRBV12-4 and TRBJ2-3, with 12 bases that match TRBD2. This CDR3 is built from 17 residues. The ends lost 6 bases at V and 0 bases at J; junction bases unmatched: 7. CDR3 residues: CASRPGLAGVSTDTQYF. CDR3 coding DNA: TGTGCCAGCAGGCCGGGACTAGCGGGCGTTAGCACAGATACGCAGTATTTT.

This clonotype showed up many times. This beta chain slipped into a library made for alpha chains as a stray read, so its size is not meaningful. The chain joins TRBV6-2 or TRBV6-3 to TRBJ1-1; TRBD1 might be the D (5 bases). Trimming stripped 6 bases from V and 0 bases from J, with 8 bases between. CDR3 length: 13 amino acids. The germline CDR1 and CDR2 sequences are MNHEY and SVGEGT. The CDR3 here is CASRGTMNTEAFF. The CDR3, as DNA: TGTGCCAGCAGGGGGACGATGAACACTGAAGCTTTCTTT.

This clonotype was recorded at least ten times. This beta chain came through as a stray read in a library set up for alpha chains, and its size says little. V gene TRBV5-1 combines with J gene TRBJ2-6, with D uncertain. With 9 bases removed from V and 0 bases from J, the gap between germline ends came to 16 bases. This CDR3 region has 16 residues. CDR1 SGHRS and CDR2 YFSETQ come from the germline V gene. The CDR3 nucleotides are TGCGCCACCTTAGGTCCTGATACCTCTGGGGCCAACGTCCTGACTTTC. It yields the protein CATLGPDTSGANVLTF.

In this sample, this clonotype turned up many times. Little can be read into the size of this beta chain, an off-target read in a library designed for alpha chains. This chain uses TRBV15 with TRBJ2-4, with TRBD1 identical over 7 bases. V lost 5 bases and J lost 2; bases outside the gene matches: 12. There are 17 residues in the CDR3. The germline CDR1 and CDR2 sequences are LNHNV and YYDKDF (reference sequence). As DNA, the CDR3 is TGTGCCACCAGCCCCCCCGGACAGGCTTTAACCAAAAACATTCAGTACTTC. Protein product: CATSPPGQALTKNIQYF.

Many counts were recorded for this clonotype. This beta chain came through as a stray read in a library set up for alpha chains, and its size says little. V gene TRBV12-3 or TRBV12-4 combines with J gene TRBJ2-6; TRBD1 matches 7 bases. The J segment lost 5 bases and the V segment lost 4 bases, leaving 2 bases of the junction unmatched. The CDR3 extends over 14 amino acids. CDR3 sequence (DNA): TGTGCCAGCAGTTCGGGACAGAGGGCCAACGTCCTGACTTTC. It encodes CASSSGQRANVLTF.

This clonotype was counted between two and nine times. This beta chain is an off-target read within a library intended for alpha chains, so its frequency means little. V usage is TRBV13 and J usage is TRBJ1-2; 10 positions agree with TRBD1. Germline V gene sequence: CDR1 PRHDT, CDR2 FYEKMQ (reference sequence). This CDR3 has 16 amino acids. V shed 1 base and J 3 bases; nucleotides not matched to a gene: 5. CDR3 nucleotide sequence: TGTGCCAGCAGCTTAGTGACAGGGGGCGCGGACTATGGCTACACCTTC. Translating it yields CASSLVTGGADYGYTF. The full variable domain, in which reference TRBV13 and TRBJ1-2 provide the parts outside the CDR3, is AAGVIQSPRHLIKEKRETATLKCYPIPRHDTVYWYQQGPGQDPQFLISFYEKMQSDKGSIPDRFSAQQFSDYHSELNMSSLELGDSALYFCASSLVTGGADYGYTFGSGTRLTVV.

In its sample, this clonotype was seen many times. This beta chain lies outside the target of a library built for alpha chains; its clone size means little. The chain's CDR3 is CASSLETSGVYNEQFF. CDR3 in DNA: TGCGCCAGCAGCCTTGAGACTAGCGGGGTTTACAATGAGCAGTTCTTC. This chain uses TRBV4-3 with TRBJ2-1, with 11 positions matching TRBD2. The trim removed 4 bases at V and 4 bases at J, leaving 6 bases unmatched. The CDR3 sequence is 16 residues long. Per germline, CDR1 LGHNA and CDR2 YSLEER.

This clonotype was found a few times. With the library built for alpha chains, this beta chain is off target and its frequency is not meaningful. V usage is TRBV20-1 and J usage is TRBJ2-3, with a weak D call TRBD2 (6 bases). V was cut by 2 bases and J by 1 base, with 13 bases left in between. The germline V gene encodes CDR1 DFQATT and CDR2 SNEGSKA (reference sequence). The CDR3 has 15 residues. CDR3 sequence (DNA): TGCAGTGCTAGAAAACTAGCAGAGCGCACAGATACGCAGTATTTT. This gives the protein CSARKLAERTDTQYF.